This record looks at one TCR beta chain sequence and its context. No antigen is known for it. The data originate from a study of cytomegalovirus exposure and HLA in healthy donors. Study as a whole: Caucasian-associated ancestry cluster membership applied to under 85% of around 400 genotyped donors.

Overall study results and limits: In a later analysis, several top co-occurrence clusters appeared linked to parvovirus B19, influenza, CMV and Epstein-Barr virus.

Germline V gene lookup returns CDR1 SEHNR and CDR2 FQNEAQ (reference sequence). Trimming took off 5 bases at V and 7 bases at J, with 11 bases between the two ends. The CDR3 spans 12 residues. The PCR ran on 60 Vbeta and 13 Jbeta primers. Only in-frame clones appear in the TCRdb table, and some are missing; sequencing was by immunoSEQ multiplex PCR. The sample lists some 89,000 clones, about 81% occurring once. The receptor was isolated from a woman aged 40 to 50 in good health and CMV-seropositive. The rearrangement uses TRBV7-9 and TRBJ1-1; a weak D match, TRBD1 (6 bases). The sequencing sample was made of PBMCs. CDR3 DNA sequence: TGTGCCAGCAGCCTGACAGGAATTGAAGCTTTCTTT. It specifies CASSLTGIEAFF.